This T cell receptor (beta chain) was identified during a study of STAT5B mutations in CD4+ large granular lymphocyte leukemia. Turning to this clone: Its antigen is as yet unknown.

Assay used: immunoSEQ multiplex PCR; TCRdb lists only in-frame clones, some missing. The sample consists of around 20,000 clones, more than 60% of them appearing once. General study points: Top patient clones used TRBV06 genes more often: 8/27 versus 2/35 in controls. No patients shared main leukemic clonotypes, though roughly 25% appeared at low frequency elsewhere. CD4-sorted patient repertoires seemed more clonal than healthy CD4+ repertoires.

Controls came from buffy coats of healthy blood donors. The V and J ends lost 0 bases and 4 bases respectively, with 11 bases between them. Germline loops: CDR1 SGHDT, CDR2 YYEEEE. This CDR3 spans 15 amino acids. The receptor's source is a human donor in good health. Input material: CD4+ T cells from blood buffy coats. The rearrangement uses TRBV5-6 and TRBJ1-3; D possibly corresponds to TRBD1 (5 bases). In DNA, the CDR3 is TGTGCCAGCAGCTTGGTTGGGGGGTCCGGAAACACCATATATTTT. As protein: CASSLVGGSGNTIYF.